Listed below are T cell receptor beta chains from one sample, sequenced in a study of OX40 agonist ivuxolimab in advanced cancers. The table came from immunoSEQ multiplex PCR; TCRdb's copy has only in-frame clones and leaves some out. In the table there are approximately 62,000 clones, 88% of which are singletons. The sample in question was CD4+ or CD8+ T cells sorted from blood, obtained in a trial of the OX40 agonist ivuxolimab. These receptor sequences come from an adult with an advanced solid tumor such as melanoma, head and neck, liver or kidney cancer. Each CDR3 is given with its conserved first and last residue. The D gene is left open where the match is weak. Only part of the rows carry a size: once, few, many, or a class if the clone is expanded.

clone_size d_call j_call v_call cdr3_aa cdr3_nt
NA TRBD1 TRBJ2-2 TRBV6-1 CAGTESNTGELFF TGTGCCGGGACAGAGTCCAACACCGGGGAGCTGTTTTTT
NA NA TRBJ1-1 TRBV6-5 CASSSDSNTEAFF TGTGCCAGCAGTTCAGACAGCAACACTGAAGCTTTCTTT
NA NA TRBJ1-2 TRBV28 CASSQYSQGLRSNYGYTF TGTGCCAGCAGTCAATATAGCCAGGGTTTGCGCTCTAACTATGGCTACACCTTC
NA NA TRBJ2-7 TRBV9 CASSVVAGNTYEQYF TGTGCCAGCAGCGTAGTTGCAGGTAATACCTACGAGCAGTACTTC
NA NA TRBJ1-1 TRBV18 CASSPAGTNTEAFF TGTGCCAGCTCACCGGCAGGAACGAACACTGAAGCTTTCTTT
NA NA TRBJ2-1 TRBV4-3 CASSLGASGGGYNEQFF TGCGCCAGCAGCCTAGGAGCATCAGGCGGAGGCTACAATGAGCAGTTCTTC
NA NA TRBJ1-6 TRBV2 CASTLGQSGSSPLHF TGTGCCAGCACACTAGGACAGTCGGGTTCTTCACCCCTCCACTTT
NA NA TRBJ2-7 TRBV7-6 CASSVYEQYF TGTGCCAGCAGCGTCTACGAGCAGTACTTC
NA NA TRBJ2-1 TRBV7-9 CASSLDNWGSSYNEQFF TGTGCCAGCAGCTTAGATAATTGGGGTAGCTCCTACAATGAGCAGTTCTTC
NA NA TRBJ1-6 TRBV6-5 CASSYSHDRDSPLHF TGTGCCAGCAGTTATTCACATGACAGAGATTCACCCCTCCACTTT
NA NA TRBJ2-3 TRBV6-1 CASSGTTSTDTQYF TGTGCCAGCAGTGGTACAACTAGCACAGATACGCAGTATTTT
NA NA TRBJ1-5 TRBV6-1 CASSEAGGPGVGQPQHF TGTGCCAGCAGTGAAGCTGGGGGGCCAGGTGTAGGTCAGCCCCAGCATTTT
NA NA TRBJ1-5 TRBV6-5 CASSNSDGRAGQPQHF TGTGCCAGCAGTAACTCGGACGGTCGGGCAGGTCAGCCCCAGCATTTT
NA TRBD1 TRBJ1-3 TRBV18 CASSPGTDGNTIYF TGTGCCAGCTCACCAGGGACAGACGGAAACACCATATATTTT
NA NA TRBJ2-1 TRBV29-1 CSVENQGNEQFF TGCAGCGTTGAAAATCAGGGTAATGAGCAGTTCTTC
NA NA TRBJ1-1 TRBV5-1 CASSLRPWAGTEAFF TGCGCCAGCAGCTTGCGGCCGTGGGCGGGCACTGAAGCTTTCTTT
NA NA TRBJ1-5 TRBV28 CASRNPSSNQPQHF TGTGCCAGCAGGAATCCGAGTAGCAATCAGCCCCAGCATTTT
NA NA TRBJ1-4 TRBV27 CASSLSMATNEKLFF TGTGCCAGCAGTTTATCGATGGCAACTAATGAAAAACTGTTTTTT
NA NA TRBJ1-5 TRBV2 CASIEQGFNQPQHF TGTGCCAGCATTGAACAGGGATTCAATCAGCCCCAGCATTTT
NA NA TRBJ1-2 TRBV7-9 CASSPGGGYGYTF TGTGCCAGCAGCCCCGGGGGAGGGTATGGCTACACCTTC
NA TRBD1 TRBJ1-6 TRBV19 CASSRRLQGLDRRSPLHF TGTGCCAGTAGTCGTCGTTTACAGGGGTTGGATCGTAGATCACCCCTCCACTTT
NA NA TRBJ1-5 TRBV5-5 CASSLDYLRGNQPQHF TGTGCCAGCAGCTTGGACTATTTAAGGGGCAATCAGCCCCAGCATTTT
once TRBD1 TRBJ2-1 TRBV18 CASSPPAARTGANEQFF TGTGCCAGCTCACCACCGGCTGCCAGGACAGGGGCTAATGAGCAGTTCTTC
NA TRBD1 TRBJ2-6 TRBV10-3 CAISLTGGLSGANVLTF TGTGCCATCAGCCTGACAGGGGGACTTTCTGGGGCCAACGTCCTGACTTTC
once TRBD1 TRBJ2-7 TRBV29-1 CSVGGGQGVYEQYF TGCAGCGTTGGGGGGGGACAGGGAGTCTACGAGCAGTACTTC
NA NA TRBJ2-1 TRBV6-5 CASSYEATGYNEQFF TGTGCCAGCAGTTACGAGGCGACCGGGTACAATGAGCAGTTCTTC
NA NA TRBJ2-7 TRBV5-1 CASSLGRRGYEQYF TGCGCCAGCAGCTTGGGCCGTAGAGGCTACGAGCAGTACTTC
NA TRBD2 TRBJ2-7 TRBV2 CASSESGLEAYEQYF TGTGCCAGCAGTGAAAGTGGACTAGAGGCCTACGAGCAGTACTTC
few NA TRBJ1-2 TRBV10-1 CASSDSNRGYTF TGCGCCAGCAGTGACTCAAACAGAGGCTACACCTTC
NA TRBD2 TRBJ2-7 TRBV6-5 CASSRTSFSYEQYF TGTGCCAGCAGTAGGACTAGCTTCTCCTACGAGCAGTACTTC
NA TRBD2 TRBJ2-3 TRBV27 CASSFAPTSVGTDTQYF TGTGCCAGCAGTTTTGCCCCAACTAGCGTTGGCACAGATACGCAGTATTTT
NA NA TRBJ2-7 TRBV7-2 CASSQYGSSYEQYF TGTGCCAGCAGCCAGTACGGGAGCTCCTACGAGCAGTACTTC
once NA TRBJ1-2 TRBV6-5 CACRQNYGYTF TGTGCCTGCAGACAGAACTATGGCTACACCTTC
NA NA TRBJ2-5 TRBV4-1 CASSQGADGFGQETQYF TGCGCCAGCAGCCAAGGGGCGGACGGATTCGGGCAAGAGACCCAGTACTTC
NA TRBD2 TRBJ2-5 TRBV5-1 CASSFSGGGGETQYF TGCGCCAGCAGTTTCAGCGGGGGCGGCGGAGAGACCCAGTACTTC
NA NA TRBJ1-2 TRBV28 CASSSTGTGYGYTF TGTGCCAGCAGCTCTACCGGGACGGGCTATGGCTACACCTTC
few NA TRBJ1-1 TRBV5-1 CASSSKGFEAFF TGCGCCAGCAGCTCGAAGGGTTTCGAAGCTTTCTTT
NA NA TRBJ2-7 TRBV19 CASSTGTGSYEQYF TGTGCCAGTAGTACGGGGACCGGCTCCTACGAGCAGTACTTC
NA NA TRBJ2-1 TRBV30 CAWTSTYGDEQFF TGTGCCTGGACTTCGACGTATGGCGATGAGCAGTTCTTC
NA NA TRBJ2-3 TRBV4-1 CASSQQPRHGGSSADTQYF TGCGCCAGCAGCCAACAACCCCGGCATGGGGGGTCTTCTGCAGATACGCAGTATTTT
NA NA TRBJ2-7 TRBV28 CASSFPPQEQYF TGTGCCAGCAGTTTCCCCCCTCAAGAGCAGTACTTC
NA NA TRBJ1-2 TRBV28 CASTPDAFNYGYTF TGTGCCAGCACCCCGGATGCTTTTAACTATGGCTACACCTTC
NA NA TRBJ1-1 TRBV5-4 CASSLTANTEAFF TGTGCCAGCAGCTTGACGGCGAACACTGAAGCTTTCTTT
once NA TRBJ2-3 TRBV7-2 CASSLTRHPTDTQYF TGTGCCAGCAGCTTGACTAGACACCCCACAGATACGCAGTATTTT
NA TRBD1 TRBJ2-2 TRBV11-3 CASSGTANTGELFF TGTGCCAGCAGCGGGACAGCGAACACCGGGGAGCTGTTTTTT
NA NA TRBJ1-1 TRBV5-5 CASSLELSAFF TGTGCCAGCAGCTTAGAGTTATCGGCTTTCTTT